These 9 T cell receptor beta chains came from one sample sequenced in a study of blood T cell repertoires in COVID-19. Here immunoSEQ multiplex PCR was the method, and the copy in TCRdb shows in-frame clones only, minus some. The table includes over 200,000 clones, over 80% detected once. Sample: peripheral blood. Receptor source: a woman in her twenties or thirties with COVID-19, enrolled during active disease.

V is TRBV7-9 and J is TRBJ2-3; 8 bases fit TRBD2. The CDR3 is 15 residues long. Germline V lookup: CDR1 SEHNR, CDR2 FQNEAQ (reference sequence). V lost 5 bases to trimming and J lost 1 base; unmatched junction nucleotides: 5. CDR3 residues: CASSPGGRGTDTQYF. CDR3 DNA sequence: TGTGCCAGCAGCCCGGGGGGGCGGGGCACAGATACGCAGTATTTT.

The chain has TRBV2 and TRBJ2-5; weak D call: TRBD2 (5 bases). The CDR3 runs 14 residues. The germline gives CDR1 SNHLY, CDR2 FYNNEI. V was clipped by 9 bases and J by 0 bases, with 14 bases between them. For the CDR3, the DNA is TGTGCCAGTTTAGGAGCGGTGTACCAAGAGACCCAGTACTTC. Its protein is CASLGAVYQETQYF.

The genes are TRBV19 and TRBJ2-1; 15 bases align to TRBD2. V lost 0 bases and J lost 9; bases outside the gene matches: 12. Germline V lookup: CDR1 LNHDA, CDR2 SQIVND (reference sequence). The CDR3 contains 19 residues. The CDR3 DNA reads as TGTGCCAGTAGTATAGATAGGGCAGGACTAGCGGGGGGGCCCGGTGAGCAGTTCTTC. Residues: CASSIDRAGLAGGPGEQFF.

This chain links TRBV25-1 with TRBJ1-1, with 8 bases fitting TRBD1. The CDR3 length is 13 residues. Germline CDR1 reads MGHDK; CDR2 reads SYGVNS. The V segment lost 7 bases and the J segment 4 bases; nucleotides outside the gene matches: 5. The DNA for the CDR3 is TGTGCCAGCACGTACAGGGGGAGCACTGAAGCTTTCTTT. It yields the protein CASTYRGSTEAFF.

This chain links TRBV9 with TRBJ2-3; 8 bases are shared with TRBD2. The J segment lost 2 bases and the V segment lost 3 bases, leaving 17 bases of the junction unmatched. CDR1 SGDLS and CDR2 YYNGEE come from the germline V gene. The CDR3 consists of 19 residues. This chain's CDR3 is CASSAGDGTRRKTTDTQYF. CDR3 sequence (DNA): TGTGCCAGCAGCGCCGGAGATGGGACTAGACGCAAGACCACAGATACGCAGTATTTT.

The chain combines TRBV7-2 with TRBJ2-2; D is uncertain. Trimming took 1 base from V and 6 from J, leaving 3 bases between them. The CDR3 runs 12 residues. Germline V lookup: CDR1 SGHTA, CDR2 FQGNSA. In DNA, the CDR3 is TGTGCCAGCAGCTTAGGAGCCGGGGAGCTGTTTTTT. Translating gives CASSLGAGELFF.

The V call is TRBV15, the J call TRBJ2-1; D perhaps matches TRBD1 (5 bases). The CDR3 loop spans 15 amino acids. Germline CDR1 reads LNHNV; CDR2 reads YYDKDF (reference sequence). V was pared by 5 bases and J by 0 bases, with 11 bases between. The CDR3 sequence is CATSRDSYSYNEQFF. In nucleotides, the CDR3 is TGTGCCACCAGCCGCGACAGTTACTCCTACAATGAGCAGTTCTTC. Complete variable domain (other parts from reference TRBV15 and TRBJ2-1): DAMVIQNPRYQVTQFGKPVTLSCSQTLNHNVMYWYQQKSSQAPKLLFHYYDKDFNNEADTPDNFQSRRPNTSFCFLDIRSPGLGDTAMYLCATSRDSYSYNEQFFGPGTRLTVL.

The chain is built from TRBV12-3 or TRBV12-4 and TRBJ1-1; 7 nucleotides match TRBD1. With 6 bases clipped from V and 11 bases from J, the junction kept 12 bases outside the gene matches. The CDR3 loop spans 13 amino acids. CDR3 in DNA: TGTGCCAGCAGCTCACAGACAGGGTTAGGGGCTTTCTTT. Its protein is CASSSQTGLGAFF.

The chain combines TRBV15 with TRBJ2-5, with D perhaps matching TRBD1 (6 bases). With 1 base removed from V and 0 bases from J, the gap between germline ends came to 15 bases. The CDR3 is 17 amino acids. Germline V gene data show CDR1 as LNHNV and CDR2 as YYDKDF (reference sequence). The CDR3 sequence is CATSRGGGRGYQETQYF. DNA for the CDR3: TGTGCCACCAGCAGAGGAGGGGGTCGCGGCTACCAAGAGACCCAGTACTTC. The full variable domain, rest sourced from reference TRBV15 and TRBJ2-5, is DAMVIQNPRYQVTQFGKPVTLSCSQTLNHNVMYWYQQKSSQAPKLLFHYYDKDFNNEADTPDNFQSRRPNTSFCFLDIRSPGLGDTAMYLCATSRGGGRGYQETQYFGPGTRLLVL.